This entry concerns a single T cell receptor beta chain. At least ten counts were recorded for this clonotype. Which antigen it targets is not known. Base qualities are not at hand, and no much larger clone is one base apart. Stable Graves' hyperthyroidism was defined as the absence of progression to ophthalmopathy over 18 months of follow-up. Hyperthyroidism patients were newly diagnosed, with disease duration under 2 months, and aged 18 to 65 years. Patients with uncontrolled infections, other autoimmune diseases, pregnancy or lactation were excluded. Diagnoses relied on clinical symptoms, serum thyroxine and TRAb, thyroid ultrasound and orbital computed tomography. Ficoll-Paque density gradient centrifugation was used to isolate PBMCs from 10 ml of fresh peripheral blood. Total RNA was extracted using Trizol reagent, and RNA quality was assessed on an Agilent 2100 Bioanalyzer. This sample stems from a study of T cells in Graves' hyperthyroidism and ophthalmopathy (dated by TCRdb to between 2019 and 2020). Study-level background: Peripheral blood samples were taken at the time of initial diagnosis, prior to any treatment. The paper reports TCR Vbeta CDR3 sequencing of some 140 peripheral blood samples: over 40 ophthalmopathy, approximately 74 hyperthyroidism and approximately 17 progressor patients. Thyroid tissue and blood T-cell repertoires from six Graves' hyperthyroidism patients were also compared in the study. To identify distinguishing TCR V-J signatures, a discovery cohort of about 100 patients was used, comprising 43 with Graves' ophthalmopathy and 57 with stable Graves' hyperthyroidism. After blood sampling, hyperthyroidism patients were treated with methimazole at a starting dose of 30 mg daily, and ophthalmopathy patients were treated with high-dose intravenous methylprednisolone. Prospective prediction of ophthalmopathy was tested in an independent validation cohort of approximately 19 hyperthyroidism patients and some 17 patients who later progressed to ophthalmopathy. The roughly 91 discovery patients were randomly divided into training and test sets at a 7:3 ratio. Study-level results and caveats: A model built on a 13 V-J signature distinguished ophthalmopathy from stable hyperthyroidism, reaching about 88% sensitivity and 81.08% specificity in cross-validation and 80%/75% in testing. Sample size was not statistically predetermined, and blinding of investigators to group allocation was not performed. In validation, progression to ophthalmopathy was predicted by the model with 70.59% sensitivity and roughly 76% specificity, a median of roughly 6 months before onset. Most expanded thyroid clonotypes (frequency above 0.001) were also found in blood, which suggests that blood repertoires may mirror thyroid immune responses.

CDR1 and CDR2 are read off the germline V gene as LGHNA and YNFKEQ. The CDR3, cysteine through phenylalanine, is 16 amino acids long. Solely the CDR3 DNA is kept, with 48 bases framed from the first base. Clipping removes 5 bases from V and 6 bases from J, with 9 as the unmatched junction base count. Amplification of TCR beta CDR3 regions was carried out from RNA transcripts. A first-round RT-PCR of the TCR CDR3 used the HTBI primer set with the Qiagen OneStep RT-PCR kit. A second multiplex PCR round built the libraries, followed by size selection and purification. Paired-end sequencing of the libraries was performed with 100 bp reads on an Illumina HiSeq2000. The study's own analysis went as follows. SOAPnuke was used to process the raw data, throwing out any read that contained adapters or uncalled bases, had a mean Phred below 15, or lacked an exact constant-primer or identifier match. COPE v1.2.5 was used to merge the high-quality paired reads, and each unique nucleotide sequence was defined as a clonotype. Clonotypes were aligned to IMGT TRBV, TRBD and TRBJ reference segments using MiTCR v1.1. Analysis was restricted to V-J combinations with a frequency above 0.0001, which covered roughly 99% of repertoires. A TCS score was defined as the ratio between F50 (clonal expansion) and ExV (chaos), using BLOSUM62-based TCRdist between CDR3 peptides within each V-J. Welch's t-statistics and random forest reduced several hundred V-J features to around 14, which were used in a naive Bayes classifier (R e1071). The public sequencing data were trimmed at Q25 with fastp and processed into clonotypes with MiXCR by TCRdb, which kept only in-frame beta chains. CDR3 protein duplicates are merged, each entry listing the most common genes and DNA. TCRdb's processing, not the authors', yielded these V and J calls. The sample records 90,000 to 120,000 distinct CDR3 sequences, roughly 15% of which are singletons. The ten largest account for around 42% of the sample.

The receptor was isolated from a woman in her forties or fifties with Graves' hyperthyroidism. The chain is encoded by TRBV4-2 joined to TRBJ1-6, with 8 junctional bases fitting TRBD1. The sample consisted of blood. The encoded CDR3 is CASSERSTGGNSPLHF. The DNA is TGTGCCAGCAGCGAGAGGAGTACAGGGGGTAATTCACCCCTCCACTTT.